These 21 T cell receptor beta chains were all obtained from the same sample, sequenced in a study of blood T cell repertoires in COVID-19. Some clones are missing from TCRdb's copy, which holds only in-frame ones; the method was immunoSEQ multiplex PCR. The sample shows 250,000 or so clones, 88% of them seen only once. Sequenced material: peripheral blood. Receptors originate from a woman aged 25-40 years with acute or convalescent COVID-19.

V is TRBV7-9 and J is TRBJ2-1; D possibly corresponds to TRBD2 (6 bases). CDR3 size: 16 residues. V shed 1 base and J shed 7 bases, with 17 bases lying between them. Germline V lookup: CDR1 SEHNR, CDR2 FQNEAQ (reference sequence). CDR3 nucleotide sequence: TGTGCCAGCAGCTTAGTCCGGTCCGGGAGTTTGAATGAGCAGTTCTTC. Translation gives CASSLVRSGSLNEQFF.

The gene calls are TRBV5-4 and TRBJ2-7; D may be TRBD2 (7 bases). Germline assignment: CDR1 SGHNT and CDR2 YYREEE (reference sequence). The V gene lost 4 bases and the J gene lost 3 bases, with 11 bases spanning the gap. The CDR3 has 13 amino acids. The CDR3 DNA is TGTGCCAGCAGCCTGGGAGGGGGCTACGAGCAGTACTTC. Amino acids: CASSLGGGYEQYF.

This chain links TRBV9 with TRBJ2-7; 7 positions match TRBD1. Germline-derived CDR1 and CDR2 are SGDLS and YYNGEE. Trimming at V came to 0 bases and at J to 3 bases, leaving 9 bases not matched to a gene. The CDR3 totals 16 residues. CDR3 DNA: TGTGCCAGCAGCGTAGCCGTACAGGGGTCAATCTACGAGCAGTACTTC. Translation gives CASSVAVQGSIYEQYF.

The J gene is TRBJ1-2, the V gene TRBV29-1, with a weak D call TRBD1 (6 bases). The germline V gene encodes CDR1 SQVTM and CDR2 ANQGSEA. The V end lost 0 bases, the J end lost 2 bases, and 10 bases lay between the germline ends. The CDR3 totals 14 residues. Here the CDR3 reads CSVEDRTENYGYTF. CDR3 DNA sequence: TGCAGCGTTGAAGATAGGACAGAGAACTATGGCTACACCTTC.

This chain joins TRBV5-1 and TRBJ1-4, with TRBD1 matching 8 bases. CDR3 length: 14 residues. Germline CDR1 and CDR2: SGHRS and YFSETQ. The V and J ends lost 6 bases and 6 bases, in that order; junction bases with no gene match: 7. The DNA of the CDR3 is TGCGCCAGCAAACAATGGACAGGGCATGAAAAACTGTTTTTT. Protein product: CASKQWTGHEKLFF.

The CDR3 region has the DNA TGTGCCAGCAGCCCCTTTGCCGCTAGCGGGAGAGGCGTCTACGAGCAGTACTTC. The encoded protein is CASSPFAASGRGVYEQYF. The chain couples TRBV5-6 to TRBJ2-7; 10 positions match TRBD2. Germline V gives CDR1 SGHDT, CDR2 YYEEEE. V trimming: 4 bases; J trimming: 3 bases; junction bases outside the gene matches: 16. This CDR3 is built from 18 residues. Full variable domain (missing parts from reference TRBV5-6 and TRBJ2-7): DAGVTQSPTHLIKTRGQQVTLRCSPKSGHDTVSWYQQALGQGPQFIFQYYEEEERQRGNFPDRFSGHQFPNYSSELNVNALLLGDSALYLCASSPFAASGRGVYEQYFGPGTRLTVT.

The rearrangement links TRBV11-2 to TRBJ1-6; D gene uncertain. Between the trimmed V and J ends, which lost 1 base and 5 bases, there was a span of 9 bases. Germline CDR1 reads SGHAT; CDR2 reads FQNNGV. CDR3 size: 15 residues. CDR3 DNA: TGTGCCAGCAGCTTAGTCAAGTCTAATAATTCACCCCTCCACTTT. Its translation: CASSLVKSNNSPLHF.

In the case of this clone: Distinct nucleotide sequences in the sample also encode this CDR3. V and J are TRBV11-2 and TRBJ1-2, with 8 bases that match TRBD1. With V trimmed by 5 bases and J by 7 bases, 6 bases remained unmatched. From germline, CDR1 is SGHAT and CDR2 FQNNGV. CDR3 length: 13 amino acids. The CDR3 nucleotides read TGTGCCAGCAGCGCCGGACAGGGAGGTGGCTACACCTTC. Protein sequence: CASSAGQGGGYTF.

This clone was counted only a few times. CDR3 DNA: TGTGCCAGTAGTATCACGGGAGGGGGGTATCAGCCCCAGCATTTT. Protein product: CASSITGGGYQPQHF. The chain has TRBV19 and TRBJ1-5; maybe TRBD1 (6 bases). Deletions cut 3 bases from V and 5 bases from J, with 14 bases between. Germline-derived CDR1 and CDR2 are LNHDA and SQIVND (reference sequence). CDR3 length: 15 amino acids. The entire variable domain, with the rest obtained from reference TRBV19 and TRBJ1-5, is as follows: DGGITQSPKYLFRKEGQNVTLSCEQNLNHDAMYWYRQDPGQGLRLIYYSQIVNDFQKGDIAEGYSVSREKKESFPLTVTSAQKNPTAFYLCASSITGGGYQPQHFGDGTRLSIL.

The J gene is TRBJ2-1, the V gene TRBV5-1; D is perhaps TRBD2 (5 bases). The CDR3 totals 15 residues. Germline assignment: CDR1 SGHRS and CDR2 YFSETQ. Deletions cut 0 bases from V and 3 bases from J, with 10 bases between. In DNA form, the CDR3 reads TGCGCCAGCAGCTTGGCCCGTCGGGACTACAATGAGCAGTTCTTC. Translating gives CASSLARRDYNEQFF.

CDR3 nucleotides: TGTGCCAGCAGCCCGGGACTAGCGGGAACGTGGGAGACCCAGTACTTC. It encodes CASSPGLAGTWETQYF. The chain is built from TRBV11-2 and TRBJ2-5, with 13 bases fitting TRBD2. The trim removed 5 bases at V and 5 bases at J, leaving 8 bases unmatched. This CDR3 is built from 16 residues. CDR1 and CDR2 from the germline V gene are SGHAT and FQNNGV.

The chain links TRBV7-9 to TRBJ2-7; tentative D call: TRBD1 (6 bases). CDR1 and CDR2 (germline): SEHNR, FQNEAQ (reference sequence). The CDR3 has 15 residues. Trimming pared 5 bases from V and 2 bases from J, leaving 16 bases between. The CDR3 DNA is TGTGCCAGCAGCCCAAGCACAGGGACGGCCTACGAGCAGTACTTC. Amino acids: CASSPSTGTAYEQYF.

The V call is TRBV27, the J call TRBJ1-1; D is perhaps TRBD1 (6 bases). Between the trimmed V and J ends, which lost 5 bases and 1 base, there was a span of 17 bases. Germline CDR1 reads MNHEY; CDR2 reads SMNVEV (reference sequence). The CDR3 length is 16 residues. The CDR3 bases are TGTGCCAGCAGTCGCGACGCAGGGGTTACGAACACTGAAGCTTTCTTT. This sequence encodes CASSRDAGVTNTEAFF.

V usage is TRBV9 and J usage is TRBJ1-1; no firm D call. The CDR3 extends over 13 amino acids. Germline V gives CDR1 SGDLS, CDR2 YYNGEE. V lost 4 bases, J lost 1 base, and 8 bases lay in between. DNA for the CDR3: TGTGCCAGCAGCCCTATTTGGAACACTGAAGCTTTCTTT. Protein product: CASSPIWNTEAFF.

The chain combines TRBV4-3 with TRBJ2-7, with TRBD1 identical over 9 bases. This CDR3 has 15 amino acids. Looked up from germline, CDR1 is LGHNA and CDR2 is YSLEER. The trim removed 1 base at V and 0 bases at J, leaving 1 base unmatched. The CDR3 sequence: CASSQVGQGSYEQYF. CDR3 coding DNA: TGCGCCAGCAGCCAAGTGGGACAGGGCTCCTACGAGCAGTACTTC.

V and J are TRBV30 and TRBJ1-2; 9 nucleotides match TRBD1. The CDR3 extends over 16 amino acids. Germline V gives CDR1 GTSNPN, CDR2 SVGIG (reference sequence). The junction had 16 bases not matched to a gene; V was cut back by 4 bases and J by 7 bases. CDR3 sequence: CAWNERGTGTIFGYTF. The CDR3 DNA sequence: TGTGCCTGGAACGAACGTGGGACAGGGACAATTTTTGGCTACACCTTC.

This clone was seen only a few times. This chain's CDR3 is CASSQDKRTEYF. CDR3 nucleotide sequence: TGTGCCAGCAGCCAAGATAAAAGGACTGAATATTTT. The rearrangement uses TRBV3-1 (or the pseudogene TRBV3-2) and TRBJ1-3; D gene unclear. This CDR3 region has 12 residues. CDR1 is LGHDT and CDR2 is YNNKEL in the germline V gene (reference sequence). Trimming stripped 0 bases from V and 15 bases from J, with 12 bases between.

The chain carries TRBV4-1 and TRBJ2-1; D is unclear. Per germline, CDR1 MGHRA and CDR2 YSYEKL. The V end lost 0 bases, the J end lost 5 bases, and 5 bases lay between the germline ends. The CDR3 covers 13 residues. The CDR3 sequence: CASSQDSNNEQFF. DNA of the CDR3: TGCGCCAGCAGCCAAGATAGCAACAATGAGCAGTTCTTC.

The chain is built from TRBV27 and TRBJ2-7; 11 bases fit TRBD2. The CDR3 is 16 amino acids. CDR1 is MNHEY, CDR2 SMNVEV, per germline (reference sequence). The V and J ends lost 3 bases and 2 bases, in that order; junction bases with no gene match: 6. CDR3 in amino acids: CASSFYSGRDPYEQYF. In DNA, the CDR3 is TGTGCCAGCAGTTTTTATAGCGGGAGGGACCCCTACGAGCAGTACTTC.

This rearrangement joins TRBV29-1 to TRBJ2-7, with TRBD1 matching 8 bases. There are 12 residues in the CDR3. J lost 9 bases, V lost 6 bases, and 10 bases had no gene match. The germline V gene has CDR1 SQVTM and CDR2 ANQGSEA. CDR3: CSVRQGPYTQYF. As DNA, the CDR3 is TGCAGCGTCCGACAGGGGCCATACACGCAGTACTTC.

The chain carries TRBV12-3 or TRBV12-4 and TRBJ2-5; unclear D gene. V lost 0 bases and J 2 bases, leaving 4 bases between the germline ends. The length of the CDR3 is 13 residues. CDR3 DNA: TGTGCCAGCAGTTTAGCGACTCAAGAGACCCAGTACTTC. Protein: CASSLATQETQYF.